The 4 T cell receptor beta chains listed next were all sequenced from one sample in a study of a mutant IDH1 vaccine in newly diagnosed glioma. Repertoires were generated with immunoSEQ multiplex PCR, while TCRdb's copy carries only in-frame clones and drops some. The table has approximately 110,000 clones, approximately 87% seen once. Their antigen targets remain unknown. Described time point: week 11, during vaccination. The vaccine gave 300 ug of a 20-mer mutant IDH1 peptide subcutaneously per dose. Here the sequenced sample was PBMCs, taken from a glioma patient whose treatment included an IDH1 peptide vaccine. Every receptor here comes from a woman between 50 and 59 years old with glioma.

The chain has TRBV28 and TRBJ1-1; D is unclear. CDR1 and CDR2 from the germline V gene are MDHEN and SYDVKM. The CDR3 covers 13 residues. V was clipped by 3 bases and J by 8 bases, with 13 bases between them. The CDR3 DNA is TGTGCCAGCAGTTTTTCCGGGCGTCGGGAAGCTTTCTTT. Encoded protein: CASSFSGRREAFF.

This chain uses TRBV30 with TRBJ2-3, with 8 bases lining up with TRBD1. J lost 0 bases, V lost 5 bases, and 4 bases had no gene match. This CDR3 is 14 amino acids long. CDR1 is GTSNPN and CDR2 is SVGIG in the germline V gene (reference sequence). CDR3 sequence: CAWDRGPSTDTQYF. The CDR3 DNA sequence: TGTGCCTGGGACAGGGGACCCAGCACAGATACGCAGTATTTT.

This clone was seen once. This sequence joins TRBV7-9 and TRBJ2-3; D is unresolved. V lost 0 bases and J 6 bases, leaving 1 base between the germline ends. Germline CDR1 SEHNR, CDR2 FQNEAQ (reference sequence). This CDR3 has 11 residues. The CDR3 spells CASSLADTQYF. CDR3 nucleotide sequence: TGTGCCAGCAGCTTAGCGGATACGCAGTATTTT. The entire variable domain, with the rest obtained from reference TRBV7-9 and TRBJ2-3, is as follows: DTGVSQNPRHKITKRGQNVTFRCDPISEHNRLYWYRQTLGQGPEFLTYFQNEAQLEKSRLLSDRFSAERPKGSFSTLEIQRTEQGDSAMYLCASSLADTQYFGPGTRLTVL.

The chain couples TRBV18 to TRBJ2-1; 8 nucleotides line up with TRBD2. CDR1 KGHSH and CDR2 LQKENI come from the germline V gene. V gave up 6 bases and J gave up 7 bases; unmatched junction bases: 5. The CDR3 is made up of 13 amino acids. In nucleotides, the CDR3 is TGTGCCAGCTCCTTAGCGGGACCAAATGAGCAGTTCTTC. This sequence encodes CASSLAGPNEQFF.